This is a list of T cell receptor beta chains from one sample in a study of T-cell reconstitution after alpha-beta-depleted transplantation in children. In TCRdb, the PCR reads were re-called with MiXCR into one record per CDR3 protein. The sample yields a few hundred thousand distinct CDR3 sequences, about a fifth seen once. The sequenced sample was PBMCs from the stem cell graft donor, obtained from the stem cell graft. The receptor source for this set is a human donor who donated a stem cell graft to a child with acute myeloid leukemia. The CDR3 runs from the conserved cysteine through the conserved F or W. D genes are given only for firm matches. Clone size is stated in some rows and not others, as once, few, many or a class when expanded.

V	D	size	J	CDR3	DNA
TRBV5-1	TRBD1	.	TRBJ2-1	CASSRQGQGVLDEQFF	TGCGCCAGCAGCCGCCAGGGACAGGGGGTTCTGGATGAGCAGTTCTTC
TRBV10-3	TRBD1	many	TRBJ2-1	CAIGLGQGNEQFF	TGTGCCATCGGTTTGGGACAGGGCAATGAGCAGTTCTTC
TRBV7-3	.	.	TRBJ2-3	CASSLGQTHGDTQYF	TGTGCCAGCAGCTTAGGTCAAACCCACGGGGATACGCAGTATTTT
TRBV7-6	TRBD2	.	TRBJ2-2	CASSSSRRLAGLNTGELFF	TGTGCCAGCAGCTCTTCCCGCCGACTAGCGGGACTGAACACCGGGGAGCTGTTTTTT
TRBV29-1	.	many	TRBJ1-1	CSANPNSGTEAFF	TGCAGCGCCAACCCTAACAGCGGCACTGAAGCTTTCTTT
TRBV7-2	TRBD2	.	TRBJ2-5	CASSLAGGETQCF	TGTGCCAGCAGCTTAGCTGGGGGGGAGACCCAGTGCTTC
TRBV4-1	TRBD2	.	TRBJ2-1	CASSQKLLAGGWNEQFF	TGCGCCAGCAGCCAGAAATTACTAGCGGGAGGGTGGAATGAGCAGTTCTTC
TRBV6-5	.	.	TRBJ1-1	CASSYSRGLRNTEAFF	TGTGCCAGCAGTTACTCAAGAGGACTCCGGAACACTGAAGCTTTCTTT
TRBV5-1	.	.	TRBJ2-5	CASSLGAGRETQYF	TGCGCCAGCAGCTTGGGGGCCGGGAGAGAGACCCAGTACTTC
TRBV20-1	.	few	TRBJ2-7	CSARELSYEQYF	TGCAGTGCTAGAGAGTTGTCCTACGAGCAGTACTTC
TRBV6-5	.	few	TRBJ2-7	CASSYSNGEDEQYF	TGTGCCAGCAGTTACTCGAATGGGGAAGACGAGCAGTACTTC
TRBV20-1	.	few	TRBJ2-7	CSATPPGRLYEQYF	TGCAGTGCTACCCCTCCGGGACGTCTCTACGAGCAGTACTTC
TRBV4-3	TRBD2	few	TRBJ2-1	CASSQVRTSGRINEQFF	TGCGCCAGCAGCCAGGTTCGGACTAGCGGGAGAATCAATGAGCAGTTCTTC
TRBV5-1	.	.	TRBJ2-4	CASAKGLGPTKNIQYF	TGCGCCAGCGCCAAGGGCCTGGGACCGACCAAAAACATTCAGTACTTC
TRBV7-9	.	.	TRBJ2-7	CASSLALGSSYEQYF	TGTGCCAGCAGCTTAGCGCTTGGCAGCTCCTACGAGCAGTACTTC
TRBV15	TRBD2	few	TRBJ2-3	CATSSLAGASTDTQYF	TGTGCCACCAGCAGTTTAGCGGGAGCCAGCACAGATACGCAGTATTTT
TRBV20-1	TRBD1	many	TRBJ2-2	CSASPGQTTWGGELFF	TGCAGTGCTAGCCCGGGACAGACAACCTGGGGCGGGGAGCTGTTTTTT
TRBV28	.	.	TRBJ2-3	CASSFNSRADTQYF	TGTGCCAGCAGTTTCAACTCTAGGGCAGATACGCAGTATTTT
TRBV28	TRBD2	.	TRBJ2-7	CASSFVSGRDEQYF	TGTGCCAGCAGTTTCGTTAGCGGGAGAGACGAGCAGTACTTC